These 18 T cell receptor beta chains originate from one sample sequenced in a study of OX40 agonist ivuxolimab in advanced cancers. Sequencing was performed with immunoSEQ multiplex PCR; in TCRdb, only in-frame clones are kept and a portion is missing. The sample consists of about 120,000 clones, 80% to 90% of them appearing once. This sample comprised CD4+ or CD8+ T cells sorted from blood, obtained in a trial of the OX40 agonist ivuxolimab. The receptor set was obtained from an adult with an advanced solid tumor such as melanoma, head and neck, liver or kidney cancer.

The chain employs TRBV18 and TRBJ2-3; D is unclear. CDR3 length: 14 amino acids. Germline V gene sequence: CDR1 KGHSH, CDR2 LQKENI. Trimming removed 4 bases from V and 6 bases from J, with 14 bases in between. The CDR3 here is CASSRATHGDTQYF. DNA of the CDR3: TGTGCCAGCTCACGGGCCACCCATGGGGATACGCAGTATTTT.

This clone was seen just once. The rearrangement uses TRBV28 and TRBJ1-2; the D gene is possibly TRBD1 (5 bases). Trimming took 8 bases from V and 4 from J, leaving 17 bases between them. The CDR3 sequence is 14 residues long. In germline, CDR1 is MDHEN, CDR2 SYDVKM. The CDR3 DNA is TGTGCCAGCGGATCTCCGGGACCCCCCTATGGCTACACCTTC. Protein product: CASGSPGPPYGYTF.

The chain has TRBV9 and TRBJ2-3; TRBD2 matches 13 bases. With V trimmed by 5 bases and J by 4 bases, 4 bases remained unmatched. The CDR3 is 15 amino acids. CDR1 SGDLS and CDR2 YYNGEE come from the germline V gene. The CDR3 DNA sequence: TGTGCCAGCAGGAGGACTAGCGGGGGAGCAGATACGCAGTATTTT. It specifies CASRRTSGGADTQYF.

With respect to this clone: Germline and junction disagree at one end, which may indicate a read error. Here the CDR3 reads CASSSIDRPLYNEQFF. As DNA, the CDR3 is TGTGCTAGCAGCTCAATTGACAGGCCGTTGTACAATGAGCAGTTCTTC. This sequence joins TRBV7-7 and TRBJ2-1; possibly TRBD1 for D (6 bases). CDR3 length: 16 amino acids. Per the germline V gene, CDR1 is SSHAT and CDR2 is FNYEAQ (reference sequence).

This chain joins TRBV28 and TRBJ1-5; unclear D gene. CDR3 length: 11 amino acids. Germline V gene lookup returns CDR1 MDHEN and CDR2 SYDVKM. Trimming pared 4 bases from V and 5 bases from J, leaving 3 bases between. DNA for the CDR3: TGTGCCAGCAGTTCTCATCAGCCCCAGCATTTT. This encodes CASSSHQPQHF.

The chain is built from TRBV19 and TRBJ1-5; D is uncertain. Trimming cost V 4 bases and J 4 bases, with 8 bases left between them. The CDR3 is 13 amino acids. CDR1 is LNHDA and CDR2 is SQIVND in the germline V gene (reference sequence). In nucleotides, the CDR3 is TGTGCCAGTAGTACAGGACGGAATCAGCCCCAGCATTTT. Translation: CASSTGRNQPQHF.

This chain joins TRBV2 and TRBJ2-7, with 15 bases lining up with TRBD2. V shed 4 bases and J 7 bases; nucleotides not matched to a gene: 5. The CDR3 is 15 amino acids. CDR1 and CDR2 (germline): SNHLY, FYNNEI. The CDR3 coding sequence is TGTGCCAGCAGTGGGACTAGCGGGGGGGTCCGGGAGCAGTACTTC. It yields the protein CASSGTSGGVREQYF.

The J gene is TRBJ2-7, the V gene TRBV29-1; tentatively, D is TRBD2 (6 bases). Germline V gives CDR1 SQVTM, CDR2 ANQGSEA. The CDR3 spans 13 residues. Trimming removed 7 bases from V and 3 bases from J, with 16 bases in between. The CDR3 nucleotides are TGCAGCGGTATGACTAGTGGGGGCTACGAGCAGTACTTC. This sequence encodes CSGMTSGGYEQYF.

This clone has a handful of counts. This chain joins TRBV6-4 and TRBJ1-6; D gene uncertain. This CDR3 has 13 amino acids. Germline V gene lookup returns CDR1 MRHNA and CDR2 SNTAGT. V lost 3 bases and J lost 6, with 6 bases in between. The CDR3 DNA reads as TGTGCCAGCAGTGAAACTGGTAATTCACCCCTCCACTTT. It codes for CASSETGNSPLHF.

With respect to this clone: One end of the junction is discordant with germline, which a read error may explain. The chain links TRBV7-7 to TRBJ2-3, with TRBD2 identical over 7 bases. Looked up from germline, CDR1 is SSHAT and CDR2 is FNYEAQ (reference sequence). This CDR3 spans 13 amino acids. The CDR3 region is CASSMGGTDTQYF. CDR3 nucleotides: TGTGCTAGCAGCATGGGGGGGACAGATACGCAGTATTTT.

The genes are TRBV11-1 and TRBJ1-3, with no clear D. This CDR3 contains 13 residues. Trimming cost V 3 bases and J 4 bases, with 7 bases left between them. From germline, CDR1 is SGHAT and CDR2 FQDESV (reference sequence). The CDR3 DNA follows: TGTGCCAGCAGCTTTACTTCCGGAAACACCATATATTTT. Amino acids: CASSFTSGNTIYF.

The rearrangement uses TRBV21-1 and TRBJ1-1. TRBV21-1 is an annotated pseudogene. This CDR3 region has 17 residues. The CDR3 spells CASSKASYREENTEAFF. CDR3 DNA sequence: TGTGCCAGCAGCAAAGCCTCCTACAGGGAGGAAAACACTGAAGCTTTCTTT.

This sequence joins TRBV4-1 and TRBJ2-5; 10 bases fit TRBD2. Germline CDR1 is MGHRA and CDR2 is YSYEKL. V shed 0 bases, J shed 5 bases, and the junction held 15 bases outside the gene matches. The CDR3 has 19 amino acids. The CDR3 nucleotides are TGCGCCAGCAGCCAAGATCTAGTGACTTCCGGGACTAGCGCCGAGACCCAGTACTTC. Its protein is CASSQDLVTSGTSAETQYF.

J is TRBJ2-7 and V is TRBV10-3, with a possible D match to TRBD1 (6 bases). The CDR3 is 12 amino acids. The V gene lost 3 bases and the J gene lost 3 bases, with 6 bases spanning the gap. Germline lookup yields CDR1 ENHRY and CDR2 SYGVKD. In DNA, the CDR3 is TGTGCCATCAGTGACAGGGGCTACGAGCAGTACTTC. Its protein is CAISDRGYEQYF.

The chain joins TRBV2 to TRBJ2-5, with D maybe TRBD2 (6 bases). V was cut by 11 bases and J by 4 bases, with 26 bases left in between. The length of the CDR3 is 16 residues. The germline CDR1 and CDR2 sequences are SNHLY and FYNNEI. The CDR3 DNA is TGTGCCCGCCAGGTGGGGACTCTAAAAGAAGTAGAGACCCAGTACTTC. Residues: CARQVGTLKEVETQYF. Combining the CDR3 with reference TRBV2 and TRBJ2-5 gives the whole variable domain EPEVTQTPSHQVTQMGQEVILRCVPISNHLYFYWYRQILGQKVEFLVSFYNNEISEKSEIFDDQFSVERPDGSNFTLKIRSTKLEDSAMYFCARQVGTLKEVETQYFGPGTRLLVL.

This clone has just a few counts. The chain links TRBV6-1 to TRBJ1-5; D not certain. V dropped 5 bases and J dropped 5 bases, with 10 bases sitting between them. Germline V lookup: CDR1 MNHNS, CDR2 SASEGT. The length of the CDR3 is 13 residues. DNA of the CDR3: TGTGCCAGCAGTCGGGATTCGGATCAGCCCCAGCATTTT. It yields the protein CASSRDSDQPQHF.

Concerning this clone itself: The junction departs from germline at one end; a sequencing error may be responsible. The genes are TRBV7-7 and TRBJ2-2; 9 nucleotides align to TRBD2. CDR3 length: 15 residues. CDR1 and CDR2 from the germline V gene are SSHAT and FNYEAQ (reference sequence). The CDR3 DNA follows: TGTGCTAGCACCCTACGGTCTAGCGGGGACGGGGAGCTGTTTTTT. Encoded protein: CASTLRSSGDGELFF.

The chain recombines TRBV9 with TRBJ2-7; 11 bases match TRBD2. J was trimmed by 7 bases and V by 1 base; bases with no gene match: 4. The CDR3 totals 14 residues. Germline CDR1 reads SGDLS; CDR2 reads YYNGEE. The CDR3 nucleotides are TGTGCCAGCAGCGTAACTAGCGGGGGCGGTGAGCAGTACTTC. Translation: CASSVTSGGGEQYF.